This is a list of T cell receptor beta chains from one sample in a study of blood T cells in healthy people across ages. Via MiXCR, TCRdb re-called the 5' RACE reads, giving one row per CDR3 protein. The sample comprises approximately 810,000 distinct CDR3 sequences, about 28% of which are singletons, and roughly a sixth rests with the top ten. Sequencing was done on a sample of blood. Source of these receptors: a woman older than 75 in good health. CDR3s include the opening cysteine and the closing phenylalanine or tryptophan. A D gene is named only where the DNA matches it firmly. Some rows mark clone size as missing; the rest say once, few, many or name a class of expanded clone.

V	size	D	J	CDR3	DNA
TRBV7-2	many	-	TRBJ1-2	CASSLGGRGTNYGYTF	TGTGCCAGCAGCTTAGGGGGCAGGGGCACTAACTATGGCTACACCTTC
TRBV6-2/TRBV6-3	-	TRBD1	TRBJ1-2	CASSYSVGQGPFGYTF	TGTGCCAGCAGTTACTCGGTGGGACAGGGTCCCTTTGGCTACACCTTC
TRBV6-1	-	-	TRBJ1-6	CASSELGRDPLHF	TGTGCCAGCAGTGAATTGGGCAGGGACCCCCTCCACTTT
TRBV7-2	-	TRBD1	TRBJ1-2	CASSTGQGTGPGIYYGYTF	TGTGCCAGCAGCACAGGACAGGGAACGGGACCGGGAATCTACTATGGCTACACCTTC
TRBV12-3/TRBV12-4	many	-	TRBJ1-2	CASNPIQVGYTF	TGTGCCAGCAATCCAATTCAGGTTGGCTACACCTTC
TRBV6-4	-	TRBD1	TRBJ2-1	CASSTQPGQGANEQFF	TGTGCCAGCAGTACACAACCGGGACAGGGGGCAAATGAGCAGTTCTTC
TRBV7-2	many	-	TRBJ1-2	CASRATGISGYTF	TGTGCCAGCAGAGCCACAGGGATTAGTGGGTACACCTTC
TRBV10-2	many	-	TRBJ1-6	CASRDSGNSPLHF	TGCGCCAGCAGGGACAGTGGTAATTCACCCCTCCACTTT
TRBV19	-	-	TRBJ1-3	CASSQTPRGNTIYF	TGTGCCAGTAGTCAGACGCCGCGGGGAAACACCATATATTTT
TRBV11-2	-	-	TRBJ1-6	CASSLAQGNNSPLHF	TGTGCCAGCAGCTTAGCGCAGGGTAATAATTCACCCCTCCACTTT
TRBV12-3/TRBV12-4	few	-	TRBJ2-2	CASTSGVLAPVNPGELFF	TGTGCCAGCACTTCAGGGGTGTTGGCACCCGTGAATCCCGGGGAGCTGTTTTTT
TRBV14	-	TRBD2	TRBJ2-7	CASSQDPAGYYEQYF	TGTGCCAGCAGCCAAGATCCAGCGGGGTACTACGAGCAGTACTTC
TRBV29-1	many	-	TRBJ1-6	CSVRGGDGSPLHF	TGCAGCGTGCGGGGCGGGGATGGCTCACCCCTCCACTTT
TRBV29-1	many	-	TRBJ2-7	CSGKRDVWEQYF	TGCAGCGGGAAAAGGGACGTGTGGGAGCAGTACTTC
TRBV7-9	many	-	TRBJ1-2	CASSLVRLMNYGYTF	TGTGCCAGCAGCTTGGTTAGACTGATGAACTATGGCTACACCTTC
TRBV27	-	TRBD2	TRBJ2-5	CASRSTRGGETQYF	TGTGCCAGCCGTTCAACGAGGGGAGGGGAGACCCAGTACTTC
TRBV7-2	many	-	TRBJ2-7	CASSLGGPIGEYEQYF	TGTGCCAGCAGCTTAGGGGGCCCCATTGGGGAATACGAGCAGTACTTC
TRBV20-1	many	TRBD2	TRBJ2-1	CSASRAAGGQAEQFF	TGCAGTGCTAGCCGTGCGGCGGGGGGGCAGGCTGAGCAGTTCTTC
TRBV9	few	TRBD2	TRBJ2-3	CASSVDEKRGVYTDTQYF	TGTGCCAGCAGCGTAGATGAAAAGCGGGGGGTCTACACAGATACGCAGTATTTT
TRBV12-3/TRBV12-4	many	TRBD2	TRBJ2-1	CASRTARPGGANEQFF	TGTGCCAGCAGGACGGCACGTCCCGGGGGGGCTAATGAGCAGTTCTTC
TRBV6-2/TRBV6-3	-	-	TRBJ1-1	CASSIWREGTEAFF	TGTGCCAGCAGTATTTGGAGGGAGGGCACTGAAGCTTTCTTT
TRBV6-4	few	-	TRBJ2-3	CASSDSGGGTDTQYF	TGTGCCAGCAGTGACTCGGGTGGCGGCACAGATACGCAGTATTTT
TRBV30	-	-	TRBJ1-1	CAWTLGANTEAFF	TGTGCCTGGACCCTCGGGGCGAACACTGAAGCTTTCTTT
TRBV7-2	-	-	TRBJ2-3	CASSSTFSTDTQYF	TGTGCCAGCAGCTCCACATTTAGCACAGATACGCAGTATTTT
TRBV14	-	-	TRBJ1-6	CASTPTGGLLPLHF	TGTGCCAGCACTCCGACAGGAGGTCTTCTTCCCCTCCACTTT
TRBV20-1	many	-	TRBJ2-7	CSARGRDDREQYF	TGCAGTGCTAGAGGTCGAGACGATAGAGAGCAGTACTTC
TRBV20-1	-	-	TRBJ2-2	CSARDDKHYTGELFF	TGCAGTGCTAGAGATGATAAACATTACACCGGGGAGCTGTTTTTT
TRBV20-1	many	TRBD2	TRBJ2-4	CSATRTSGGPLAKNIQYF	TGCAGTGCCACTAGGACTAGCGGGGGACCCTTAGCCAAAAACATTCAGTACTTC
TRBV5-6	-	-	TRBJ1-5	CASSSRQADNQPQHF	TGTGCCAGCAGCTCGCGACAGGCAGACAATCAGCCCCAGCATTTT
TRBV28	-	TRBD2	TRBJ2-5	CASSPGTSGGSETQYF	TGTGCCAGCAGTCCTGGGACTAGCGGGGGAAGCGAGACCCAGTACTTC
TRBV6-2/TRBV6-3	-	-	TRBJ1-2	CASNRPGGGSYGYTF	TGTGCCAGCAACCGACCCGGAGGAGGGTCCTATGGCTACACCTTC
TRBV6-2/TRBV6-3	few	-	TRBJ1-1	CASRRHLNTEAFF	TGTGCCAGCAGACGACACCTGAACACTGAAGCTTTCTTT
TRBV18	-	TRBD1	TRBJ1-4	CASSLSTGTVEKLFF	TGTGCCAGCTCACTATCCACCGGGACAGTCGAAAAACTGTTTTTT
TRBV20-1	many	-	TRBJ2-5	CSAGPSETQYF	TGCAGTGCTGGCCCCTCGGAGACCCAGTACTTC
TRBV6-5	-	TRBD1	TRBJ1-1	CASRKGQGGEAFF	TGTGCCAGCAGAAAGGGACAGGGGGGAGAAGCTTTCTTT
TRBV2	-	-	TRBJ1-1	CASSMGNTEAFF	TGTGCCAGCAGTATGGGGAACACTGAAGCTTTCTTT
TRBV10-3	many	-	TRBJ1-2	CAMGSGTEYGYTF	TGTGCCATGGGGAGTGGCACGGAGTATGGCTACACCTTC
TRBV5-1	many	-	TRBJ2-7	CASSLADNPNYEQYF	TGCGCCAGCAGCTTGGCTGACAACCCGAACTACGAGCAGTACTTC
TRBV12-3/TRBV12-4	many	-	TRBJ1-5	CASMREQGLNQPQHF	TGTGCCAGCATGAGGGAACAGGGTCTCAATCAGCCCCAGCATTTT
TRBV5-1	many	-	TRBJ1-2	CASSLDVRGYYGYTF	TGCGCCAGCAGCTTGGACGTGCGGGGGTACTATGGCTACACCTTC
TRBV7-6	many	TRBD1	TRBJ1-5	CASSLETGGFSNQPQHF	TGTGCCAGCAGCTTAGAAACAGGGGGCTTCAGCAATCAGCCCCAGCATTTT